The next 12 T cell receptor beta chains were all read from a single sample in a study of shared clonotypes between healthy human individuals. Generated by immunoSEQ multiplex PCR, the TCRdb table keeps only in-frame clones and is missing some. Among 850,000 to 1,200,000 clones listed, about 70% were seen once. The sequenced sample was memory CD4+ T cells sorted from blood. Subset noted: CD45RA-negative fraction. These receptors came from a man aged 18 to 29 in good health.

V is TRBV19 and J is TRBJ2-2; 9 positions agree with TRBD1. From germline, CDR1 is LNHDA and CDR2 SQIVND (reference sequence). Trimming took 2 bases from V and 6 from J; bases not matched to a gene: 4. This CDR3 contains 15 residues. The CDR3 reads CASSITGGNSGELFF. CDR3 bases: TGTGCCAGTAGTATAACAGGGGGCAACTCCGGGGAGCTGTTTTTT.

The rearrangement uses TRBV6-1 and TRBJ2-5, with D uncertain. CDR3 length equals 13 residues. Trimming cost V 5 bases and J 2 bases, with 9 bases left between them. Germline CDR1 MNHNS, CDR2 SASEGT. This CDR3 is CASSRLLQETQYF. In nucleotides, the CDR3 is TGTGCCAGCAGTCGACTCCTACAAGAGACCCAGTACTTC.

This clone has only a few counts. The chain is built from TRBV11-2 and TRBJ2-3, with TRBD2 as a possible D gene (6 bases). Germline CDR1 SGHAT, CDR2 FQNNGV. The CDR3 loop spans 16 amino acids. V gave up 1 base and J gave up 1 base, with 12 bases separating them. CDR3 protein: CASSLAPGAGTDTQYF. Here the CDR3 DNA reads TGTGCCAGCAGCTTAGCGCCGGGAGCGGGCACAGATACGCAGTATTTT.

V is TRBV7-6 and J is TRBJ2-2; the match to TRBD2 covers 9 bases. The germline V gene has CDR1 SGHVS and CDR2 FNYEAQ. The CDR3 is made up of 15 amino acids. V lost 7 bases to trimming and J lost 5 bases; unmatched junction nucleotides: 8. In nucleotides, the CDR3 is TGTGCCAGCACCTCCGGGACTAGCAAAACCGGGGAGCTGTTTTTT. It is translated as CASTSGTSKTGELFF.

As to this clone: The sample holds other DNA sequences that translate to the same CDR3. The V gene is TRBV9, the J gene TRBJ1-6, with no clear D. Trimming removed 0 bases at V and 7 bases at J, with 8 bases between. The CDR3 runs 14 residues. Germline V gene sequence: CDR1 SGDLS, CDR2 YYNGEE. The CDR3 DNA follows: TGTGCCAGCAGCGTAGCTCTGGAAAATTCACCCCTCCACTTT. Translated, it gives CASSVALENSPLHF.

The CDR3 is CASSVGPKNTGELFF. CDR3 DNA sequence: TGTGCCAGCAGCGTAGGCCCAAAGAACACCGGGGAGCTGTTTTTT. The V gene is TRBV9, the J gene TRBJ2-2; no firm D call. V lost 0 bases, J lost 1 base, and 7 bases lay in between. Germline V gives CDR1 SGDLS, CDR2 YYNGEE. The CDR3 length is 15 residues. Drawing the rest from reference TRBV9 and TRBJ2-2, the complete variable domain is DSGVTQTPKHLITATGQRVTLRCSPRSGDLSVYWYQQSLDQGLQFLIQYYNGEERAKGNILERFSAQQFPDLHSELNLSSLELGDSALYFCASSVGPKNTGELFFGEGSRLTVL.

CDR3 sequence: CASSPAGQGYGANVLTF. The CDR3 nucleotides are TGTGCCAGCTCACCCGCGGGACAGGGGTATGGGGCCAACGTCCTGACTTTC. The chain carries TRBV18 and TRBJ2-6; 10 bases are a match to TRBD1. CDR1 is KGHSH and CDR2 is LQKENI in the germline V gene. The CDR3 runs to 17 residues. Trimming removed 3 bases from V and 3 bases from J; junction bases left unmatched: 5.

The CDR3 DNA is TGCACCAGCAGGACAGGGAAAGTGGAAGCTTTCTTT. It encodes CTSRTGKVEAFF. The chain employs TRBV1 and TRBJ1-1; the D call TRBD1 from the table was never checked on the DNA. TRBV1 is listed as a pseudogene. The CDR3 covers 12 residues.

The chain couples TRBV5-6 to TRBJ2-1; D unclear. The CDR3 has 15 amino acids. V was shortened by 4 bases and J by 4 bases, with 15 bases between the two germline ends. Germline CDR1 and CDR2: SGHDT and YYEEEE. This chain's CDR3 is CASSKINSRYNEQFF. The CDR3 nucleotides are TGTGCCAGCAGCAAAATCAACAGCAGATACAATGAGCAGTTCTTC.

This clone was detected only a few times. The genes are TRBV7-8 and TRBJ2-7; 13 nucleotides line up with TRBD2. The ends lost 4 bases at V and 0 bases at J; junction bases unmatched: 9. The CDR3 totals 18 residues. Germline V gene lookup returns CDR1 SGHVS and CDR2 FQNEAQ. In DNA form, the CDR3 reads TGTGCCAGCAGCTCACGGACTAGCGGGGGCCCCAACTCCTACGAGCAGTACTTC. It codes for CASSSRTSGGPNSYEQYF.

The V and J genes are TRBV28 and TRBJ1-2, with a weak D call TRBD1 (5 bases). Deletions cut 8 bases from V and 5 bases from J, with 6 bases between. The germline V gene has CDR1 MDHEN and CDR2 SYDVKM. The CDR3 consists of 10 residues. This CDR3 is CASGAYGYTF. CDR3 DNA: TGTGCCAGCGGGGCATATGGCTACACCTTC.

V is TRBV6-1 and J is TRBJ2-7; 8 nucleotides agree with TRBD1. The CDR3 runs 13 residues. Germline V gene data show CDR1 as MNHNS and CDR2 as SASEGT. The trim removed 8 bases at V and 4 bases at J, leaving 7 bases unmatched. This CDR3 is CASWLQGAYEQYF. CDR3 bases: TGTGCCAGCTGGCTTCAGGGGGCGTACGAGCAGTACTTC.